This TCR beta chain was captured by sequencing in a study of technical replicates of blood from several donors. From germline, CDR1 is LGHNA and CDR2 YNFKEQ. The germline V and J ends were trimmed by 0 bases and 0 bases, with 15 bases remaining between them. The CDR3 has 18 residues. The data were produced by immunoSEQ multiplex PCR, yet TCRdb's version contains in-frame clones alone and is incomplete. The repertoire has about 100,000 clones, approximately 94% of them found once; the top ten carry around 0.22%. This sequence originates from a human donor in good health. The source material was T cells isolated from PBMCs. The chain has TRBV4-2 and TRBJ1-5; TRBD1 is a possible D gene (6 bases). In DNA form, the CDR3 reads TGTGCCAGCAGCCAAGATCCCGGACAGCAAAATAGCAATCAGCCCCAGCATTTT. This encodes CASSQDPGQQNSNQPQHF.